Shown below are 8 T cell receptor beta chains from a single sample sequenced in a study of T cells after yellow fever vaccination. TCRdb processed the 5' RACE reads anew with MiXCR; each CDR3 protein has one entry. The repertoire holds 500,000 to 650,000 distinct CDR3 sequences, with around 12% as singletons. The sequenced sample was PBMCs, obtained on the day of the yellow fever booster vaccination. All receptors come from a man aged 25 to 40 who received the YFV17D yellow fever vaccine.

The J gene is TRBJ2-7, the V gene TRBV20-1; D unclear. The CDR3 extends over 15 amino acids. V dropped 0 bases and J dropped 2 bases, with 14 bases sitting between them. Germline V CDR1 and CDR2: DFQATT, SNEGSKA (reference sequence). The CDR3 DNA sequence: TGCAGTGCTAGAGATCAGCAGTGGGATCCCTACGAGCAGTACTTC. Its translation is CSARDQQWDPYEQYF.

The chain has TRBV29-1 and TRBJ2-7, with TRBD1 matching over 7 bases. The V gene's germline CDR1 is SQVTM and CDR2 ANQGSEA. This CDR3 is 13 amino acids long. J was trimmed by 7 bases and V by 6 bases; bases with no gene match: 12. As DNA, the CDR3 is TGCAGCGTGCGCGGACAGGAGGTGGGAGAGCAGTACTTC. Residues: CSVRGQEVGEQYF.

This chain joins TRBV24-1 and TRBJ1-5; 10 bases map to TRBD1. V lost 5 bases, J lost 4 bases, and 4 bases stayed unmatched. Germline V gene data show CDR1 as KGHDR and CDR2 as SFDVKD. CDR3 size: 15 residues. CDR3 residues: CATSAPGQGNQPQHF. The CDR3, as DNA: TGTGCCACCAGTGCCCCGGGACAGGGGAATCAGCCCCAGCATTTT.

The chain couples TRBV10-3 to TRBJ2-1; tentatively, D is TRBD1 (7 bases). CDR3 length equals 17 residues. Deletions cut 4 bases from V and 0 bases from J, with 16 bases between. The germline V gene encodes CDR1 ENHRY and CDR2 SYGVKD. The CDR3 sequence: CAISAAGQRISYNEQFF. Here the CDR3 DNA reads TGTGCCATCAGTGCCGCGGGACAGCGAATCTCCTACAATGAGCAGTTCTTC.

The rearrangement links TRBV20-1 to TRBJ2-6; the match to TRBD1 covers 7 bases. Germline-derived CDR1 and CDR2 are DFQATT and SNEGSKA (reference sequence). This CDR3 is built from 18 residues. V gave up 2 bases and J gave up 0 bases; unmatched junction bases: 10. The CDR3, as DNA: TGCAGTGCTAGATCCCGAGGGGACAGTCCCTCTGGGGCCAACGTCCTGACTTTC. Translating gives CSARSRGDSPSGANVLTF.

There are many counts of this clonotype. The gene calls are TRBV20-1 and TRBJ2-7; D is perhaps TRBD1 (6 bases). Trimming stripped 6 bases from V and 0 bases from J, with 15 bases between. The V gene's germline CDR1 is DFQATT and CDR2 SNEGSKA (reference sequence). The CDR3 is made up of 14 amino acids. The CDR3 loop is CSAYGQGSSYEQYF. CDR3 coding DNA: TGCAGTGCCTACGGTCAGGGGAGCTCCTACGAGCAGTACTTC.

This chain connects TRBV18 to TRBJ2-2; TRBD2 aligns across 13 bases. The CDR3 length is 16 residues. Looked up from germline, CDR1 is KGHSH and CDR2 is LQKENI. V was pared by 4 bases and J by 5 bases, with 4 bases of the junction left unmatched. The CDR3 bases are TGTGCCAGCTCACGGACTAGCGGGAGCGATACCGGGGAGCTGTTTTTT. Its protein product is CASSRTSGSDTGELFF. The full variable domain, with the rest looked up from reference TRBV18 and TRBJ2-2, is NAGVMQNPRHLVRRRGQEARLRCSPMKGHSHVYWYRQLPEEGLKFMVYLQKENIIDESGMPKERFSAEFPKEGPSILRIQQVVRGDSAAYFCASSRTSGSDTGELFFGEGSRLTVL.

This clonotype was seen a few times. This rearrangement joins TRBV29-1 to TRBJ2-1; TRBD2 agrees at 8 bases. The J segment lost 8 bases and the V segment lost 6 bases, leaving 12 bases of the junction unmatched. CDR1 is SQVTM and CDR2 is ANQGSEA in the germline V gene. CDR3 size: 14 residues. The CDR3 DNA reads TGCAGCGTCCGCGGGGGGAGAGGAGCGGATGAGCAGTTCTTC. Encoded protein: CSVRGGRGADEQFF.